The clone carrying this T cell receptor (beta chain) was counted at least ten times. This entry belongs to a study of metastatic and nonmetastatic thyroid tumors. No treatment of any kind had been given to any patient before thyroid surgery. The CDR3 is 12 amino acids. The V segment lost 4 bases and the J segment 11 bases; nucleotides outside the gene matches: 5. Germline CDR1 is DFQATT and CDR2 is SNEGSKA (reference sequence). With MiXCR, TCRdb reprocessed the PCR reads. The sample contains approximately 30,000 clones, around 15% of which appear only once. J is TRBJ1-6 and V is TRBV20-1; 7 positions match TRBD1. Material for sequencing was blood. The sequence derives from a female donor with papillary thyroid cancer or a benign thyroid nodule (not recorded which). Some clones in this sample may be carry-over from other donors' samples. CDR3 DNA: TGCAGTGCTACCCAGGGGGGTACACCCCTCCACTTT. This sequence encodes CSATQGGTPLHF.